This T cell receptor beta chain was observed in a study of OX40 agonist ivuxolimab in advanced cancers. In the study overall: Across the patients, intravenous ivuxolimab was delivered every 2 weeks at 0.01 to 10 mg/kg.

The repertoire was sequenced with immunoSEQ multiplex PCR; TCRdb's copy has only in-frame clones and lacks some. The sample has tens of thousands of clones, about 88% seen once. The CDR3 sequence is 15 residues long. V shed 5 bases and J 5 bases; nucleotides not matched to a gene: 7. Germline lookup yields CDR1 SGHAT and CDR2 FQNNGV. This sequence originates from an adult with an advanced solid tumor such as melanoma, head and neck, liver or kidney cancer. The material was CD4+ or CD8+ T cells sorted from blood, obtained in a trial of the OX40 agonist ivuxolimab. V gene TRBV11-2 combines with J gene TRBJ2-3; 10 bases line up with TRBD2. This CDR3 reads CASSISGRSVDTQYF. In nucleotides, the CDR3 is TGTGCCAGCAGCATTAGCGGGAGGTCCGTAGATACGCAGTATTTT.